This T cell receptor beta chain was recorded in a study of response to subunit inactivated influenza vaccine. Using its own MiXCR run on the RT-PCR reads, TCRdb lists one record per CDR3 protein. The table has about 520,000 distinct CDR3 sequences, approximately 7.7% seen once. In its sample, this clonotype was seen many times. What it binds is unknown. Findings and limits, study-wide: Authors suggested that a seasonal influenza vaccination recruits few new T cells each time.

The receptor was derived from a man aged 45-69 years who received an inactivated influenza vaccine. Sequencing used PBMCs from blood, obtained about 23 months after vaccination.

CDR3 loop: CSVGESGPGELFF. The CDR3 DNA sequence: TGCAGCGTTGGAGAATCAGGGCCCGGGGAGCTGTTTTTT. The V and J genes are TRBV29-1 and TRBJ2-2; D is perhaps TRBD1 (5 bases). Germline assignment: CDR1 SQVTM and CDR2 ANQGSEA. Deletions cut 4 bases from V and 6 bases from J, with 12 bases between. This CDR3 is 13 amino acids long.